A selection of T cell receptor beta chains follows, all from one sample in a study of regulatory T cells in long-lasting Graves disease. TCRdb called the multiplex PCR reads again in MiXCR, with one record for every CDR3 protein. The data contain approximately 500,000 distinct CDR3 sequences, 20% to 25% of them singletons. The sample in question was peripheral blood mononuclear cells (PBMCs), obtained when the disease was refractory, from a patient treated with antithyroid drugs. The receptors derive from a female donor with Graves disease. CDR3s leave out the opening cysteine and the closing phenylalanine or tryptophan. Expanded clones are given a class, and other clones once, few, many or no size at all.

length | V | size | CDR3
14 | TRBV6-1 | many | ASSELGDRGRYEQY
16 | TRBV6-1 | . | ASSERDYVYGGTGELF
12 | TRBV19 | . | ASSIRDHNQPQH
13 | TRBV20-1 | few | SAFLAGVGTGELF
14 | TRBV7-2 | . | ASSLEFAGRNYEQY
11 | TRBV28 | many | ASSFSGPYEQY
15 | TRBV6-2/TRBV6-3 | many | ASSEGSTLATNEKLF
11 | TRBV20-1 | many | SAELGANYGYT
11 | TRBV11-2 | many | ASSLTSAATQY
11 | TRBV13 | many | ASSRGGAETQY
14 | TRBV2 | . | ASSTGGAPWFTEAF
14 | TRBV20-1 | many | SVLTGTSGGWETQY
12 | TRBV28 | many | ASSPRTENTEAF
13 | TRBV5-4 | . | ASSLGAGDNYGYT
13 | TRBV9 | . | ASSVGQGKSYGYT
11 | TRBV11-2 | many | ASSLGGSGEQY
13 | TRBV3-1 | once | ASSPGWGPIYGYT
11 | TRBV3-1 | . | ASSSRQGSPQH
13 | TRBV7-2 | many | ASSVTSGRGNIQY
14 | TRBV27 | . | ASRYLYGTGDYEQY
16 | TRBV6-1 | many | ASSEAGIGASFNTEAF
12 | TRBV24-1 | many | ATSGDYSNQPQH
13 | TRBV5-1 | . | ASSSTGLDTGELF
11 | TRBV20-1 | many | SAPLRGSTEAF
14 | TRBV7-9 | few | ASSYPPRTGTYEQY
12 | TRBV6-1 | many | ASTRLSRETEAF
11 | TRBV3-1 | many | ASSRSSNTEAF
12 | TRBV10-3 | few | AIRQQGYDTEAF
11 | TRBV7-8 | few | ASSLEGRDEAF
15 | TRBV7-9 | . | ASSYSPVGQGVQPQH
14 | TRBV7-2 | . | ASSLEDRLWPYEQY
11 | TRBV2 | many | ASSAGYGEKLF
12 | TRBV20-1 | few | SARGRGLNTEAF
14 | TRBV7-2 | many | ASSSGPSSGANVLT
13 | TRBV12-3/TRBV12-4 | . | ASRGTGGITGELF
13 | TRBV24-1 | . | ATSDGQGLDQPQH
11 | TRBV6-1 | many | ASSINSNQPQH
15 | TRBV28 | few | ASSSGTGMGIGDTQY
13 | TRBV11-2 | many | ASSPQRGQSYEQY
9 | TRBV12-3/TRBV12-4 | many | ASSEGDIQY
11 | TRBV29-1 | many | SGTGGSGDEQY
11 | TRBV29-1 | few | SVHHSQLAEAF
12 | TRBV30 | many | AWSAGYSTGELF
13 | TRBV11-3 | many | ASSLGFGTAYEQY
13 | TRBV7-2 | . | ASSLRGGSNSPLH
14 | TRBV6-5 | many | ASSYSTGQGDEKLF
13 | TRBV7-3 | . | ASSPGGSGPYEQY
14 | TRBV11-2 | many | ASTQLVGAGTGELF
12 | TRBV12-3/TRBV12-4 | many | ASSLERATGELF
12 | TRBV7-9 | . | ASSSRPVGGEQY
13 | TRBV7-7 | . | ASSKGGQLQETQY
12 | TRBV5-1 | . | ASSFSGTTGELF